The rows below give T cell receptor beta chains drawn from one sample of a study of blood T cell repertoires in COVID-19. Produced via immunoSEQ multiplex PCR; TCRdb's table is partial and in-frame only. This sample has around 57,000 clones, with 82% found just once. Sequencing used peripheral blood. The receptors come from a woman in her sixties with acute or convalescent COVID-19. The CDR3 runs from the conserved cysteine through the conserved F or W. Fields, in order: J gene, clone size, D gene, V gene, CDR3 DNA, CDR3 protein. A D gene is named only where the DNA matches it firmly. Size is omitted from some rows. Given values are once, few, many or a class for expanded clones.

J: TRBJ2-3; size: -; D: TRBD1; V: TRBV2; DNA: TGTGCCAGCAGTAGACAGGGGGCGACAGATACGCAGTATTTT; CDR3: CASSRQGATDTQYF
J: TRBJ1-6; size: -; D: -; V: TRBV6-5; DNA: TGTGCCAGCAGTCGTAAGCCTGGCGGGAATTCACCCCTCCACTTT; CDR3: CASSRKPGGNSPLHF
J: TRBJ2-1; size: few; D: TRBD1; V: TRBV5-4; DNA: TGTGCCAGCAGGGACAGGGGGCGCGTAGATGAGCAGTTCTTC; CDR3: CASRDRGRVDEQFF
J: TRBJ1-1; size: -; D: -; V: TRBV6-6; DNA: TGTGCCAGCACCTTCGGTGGAGGCGACAACACTGAAGCTTTCTTT; CDR3: CASTFGGGDNTEAFF
J: TRBJ1-2; size: -; D: TRBD1; V: TRBV6-5; DNA: TGTGCCATCCCCGGGACAGGGGGCTACTATGGCTACACCTTC; CDR3: CAIPGTGGYYGYTF
J: TRBJ2-7; size: -; D: -; V: TRBV7-2; DNA: TGTGCCAGCAGCTTACACGGCGGGGGCGGGTACGAGCAGTACTTC; CDR3: CASSLHGGGGYEQYF
J: TRBJ2-2; size: -; D: -; V: TRBV7-2; DNA: TGTGCCAGCAGCTTAGGAGGCCCGGGGACCGGGGAGCTGTTTTTT; CDR3: CASSLGGPGTGELFF
J: TRBJ1-1; size: -; D: -; V: TRBV18; DNA: TGTGCCAGCTCACGCACCGGGACAATGAACACTGAAGCTTTCTTT; CDR3: CASSRTGTMNTEAFF
J: TRBJ2-1; size: -; D: -; V: TRBV5-6; DNA: TGTGCCAGCAGCTTTGTACAGGGCGCTTACAATGAGCAGTTCTTC; CDR3: CASSFVQGAYNEQFF
J: TRBJ1-6; size: -; D: TRBD1; V: TRBV30; DNA: TGTGCCTGGGTCCCCCGGGACAGGGGGTCTTCACCCCTCCACTTT; CDR3: CAWVPRDRGSSPLHF
J: TRBJ1-1; size: -; D: -; V: TRBV18; DNA: TGTGCCAGCTGCTACAGTAGGGGCAGTGAAGCTTTCTTT; CDR3: CASCYSRGSEAFF
J: TRBJ2-2; size: -; D: TRBD1; V: TRBV27; DNA: TGTGCCAGCAGTCCGACAGGGACAACGAACACCGGGGAGCTGTTTTTT; CDR3: CASSPTGTTNTGELFF
J: TRBJ1-1; size: -; D: TRBD1; V: TRBV30; DNA: TGTGCCGCCCAAACAGGGGTCGCCGCTGAAGCTTTCTTT; CDR3: CAAQTGVAAEAFF
J: TRBJ1-6; size: -; D: -; V: TRBV27; DNA: TGTGCCAGCAGCCGGGACACCCACCTCAGCTCCTATAATTCACCCCTCCACTTT; CDR3: CASSRDTHLSSYNSPLHF
J: TRBJ1-6; size: -; D: -; V: TRBV3-1/TRBV3-2; DNA: TGTGCCAGCAGCCAAGTAAGGCAGGTTCATAATTCACCCCTCCACTTT; CDR3: CASSQVRQVHNSPLHF
J: TRBJ1-3; size: -; D: -; V: TRBV7-8; DNA: TGTGCCAGCAGCCACACCCTTAATGGAAACACCATATATTTT; CDR3: CASSHTLNGNTIYF
J: TRBJ1-3; size: -; D: -; V: TRBV7-2; DNA: TGTGCCAGCAGCTTACATGGAGGGGCCGGAAACACCATATATTTT; CDR3: CASSLHGGAGNTIYF
J: TRBJ1-1; size: -; D: -; V: TRBV18; DNA: TGTGCCAGCTCACCACGGGGAGTGAACACTGAAGCTTTCTTT; CDR3: CASSPRGVNTEAFF
J: TRBJ1-5; size: few; D: TRBD1; V: TRBV27; DNA: TGTGCCAGCAGTCAGCGGCAGGGGGGTCAGCCCCAGCATTTT; CDR3: CASSQRQGGQPQHF
J: TRBJ2-4; size: -; D: -; V: TRBV10-2; DNA: TGCGCCAGCAGTGAGTCGGGTGGGCTAGCCAAAAACATTCAGTACTTC; CDR3: CASSESGGLAKNIQYF
J: TRBJ2-1; size: -; D: TRBD2; V: TRBV3-1/TRBV3-2; DNA: TGTGCCAGCAGCCGCCAGCGGGGGGCGGCCTACAATGAGCAGTTCTTC; CDR3: CASSRQRGAAYNEQFF
J: TRBJ1-1; size: once; D: -; V: TRBV7-9; DNA: TGTGCCAGCAGCTTAGCGCCCGGGGGGGAAGCTTTCTTT; CDR3: CASSLAPGGEAFF
J: TRBJ2-7; size: -; D: TRBD2; V: TRBV7-2; DNA: TGTGCCAGCAGCTTAGGCCTAGCGGGGGGAATCTACGAGCAGTACTTC; CDR3: CASSLGLAGGIYEQYF
J: TRBJ1-1; size: -; D: -; V: TRBV5-1; DNA: TGCGCCAGCAGCTTGGTTTCTTCTTCTGAAGCTTTCTTT; CDR3: CASSLVSSSEAFF
J: TRBJ2-7; size: -; D: -; V: TRBV3-1/TRBV3-2; DNA: TGTGCCAGCAGCCCTGAAAGGGGGGGCGCAGCGCCCACCTACGAGCAGTACTTC; CDR3: CASSPERGGAAPTYEQYF
J: TRBJ1-5; size: -; D: -; V: TRBV5-6; DNA: TGTGCCAGCAGTTCCTCGGGGGGGCATCAGCCCCAGCATTTT; CDR3: CASSSSGGHQPQHF
J: TRBJ1-1; size: -; D: TRBD1; V: TRBV9; DNA: TGTGCCAGCAGCGAGCCCGGGACAGGGGGTATGGTAGCTTTCTTT; CDR3: CASSEPGTGGMVAFF
J: TRBJ2-1; size: -; D: TRBD2; V: TRBV7-2; DNA: TGTGCCAGCAGCTTAGCTTTCCAACTAGCGGGCGGGGGCTACAATGAGCAGTTCTTC; CDR3: CASSLAFQLAGGGYNEQFF
J: TRBJ1-4; size: once; D: -; V: TRBV12-5; DNA: TGTGCTAGTGCGCAGAGACAGAGTGAAAAACTGTTTTTT; CDR3: CASAQRQSEKLFF
J: TRBJ2-5; size: -; D: TRBD1; V: TRBV11-2; DNA: TGTGCCAGCAGAGCAGGGGGCGGTTTCGAGACCCAGTACTTC; CDR3: CASRAGGGFETQYF
J: TRBJ1-3; size: -; D: -; V: TRBV6-5; DNA: TGTGCCAGCATTTCGAGCCCCACCGGTGTGGACACCATATATTTT; CDR3: CASISSPTGVDTIYF
J: TRBJ2-7; size: -; D: -; V: TRBV29-1; DNA: TGCAGCGTCGACGACGGGACCTACGAGCAGTACTTC; CDR3: CSVDDGTYEQYF
J: TRBJ2-7; size: -; D: -; V: TRBV5-1; DNA: TGCGCCAGCAGCCCCATGGGTCGGCCAGGGGATAGCTCCTACGAGCAGTACTTC; CDR3: CASSPMGRPGDSSYEQYF
J: TRBJ2-7; size: -; D: TRBD1; V: TRBV7-8; DNA: TGTGCCAGCAGCTCCCTAGGGACAGGGGGCTACGAGCAGTACTTC; CDR3: CASSSLGTGGYEQYF
J: TRBJ1-6; size: once; D: TRBD1; V: TRBV6-5; DNA: TGTGCCAGCAGAAGGACAGGGGGCGATTCACCCCTCCACTTT; CDR3: CASRRTGGDSPLHF
J: TRBJ2-2; size: -; D: TRBD1; V: TRBV5-8; DNA: TGTGCCAGCAGCCCCGGGACAGGGGGCCCCTCAGGCACCGGGGAGCTGTTTTTT; CDR3: CASSPGTGGPSGTGELFF
J: TRBJ1-4; size: -; D: -; V: TRBV29-1; DNA: TGCAGCGTTGCAGTAACTAATGAAAAACTGTTTTTT; CDR3: CSVAVTNEKLFF
J: TRBJ2-1; size: few; D: TRBD2; V: TRBV6-2/TRBV6-3; DNA: TGTGCCAGCAGTTCGGTAGCGGGGCCCCTAACTGGGAATGAGCAGTTCTTC; CDR3: CASSSVAGPLTGNEQFF
J: TRBJ2-7; size: -; D: -; V: TRBV3-1/TRBV3-2; DNA: TGTGCCAGCAGCCCAGGGGCGGCCGAGCAGTACTTC; CDR3: CASSPGAAEQYF
J: TRBJ1-1; size: -; D: -; V: TRBV30; DNA: TGTGCCTGGATACGACAAATGAACACTGAAGCTTTCTTT; CDR3: CAWIRQMNTEAFF
J: TRBJ1-4; size: -; D: -; V: TRBV9; DNA: TGTGCCAGCAGCGTAGATGGGGGGTCTAATGAAAAACTGTTTTTT; CDR3: CASSVDGGSNEKLFF
J: TRBJ1-4; size: -; D: TRBD1; V: TRBV5-6; DNA: TGTGCCAGCAGCCGGGACAGGAATGAAAAACTGTTTTTT; CDR3: CASSRDRNEKLFF
J: TRBJ1-3; size: -; D: -; V: TRBV7-6; DNA: TGTGCCAGCAGCCCCACAGCAATGGGAAACACCATATATTTT; CDR3: CASSPTAMGNTIYF
J: TRBJ1-1; size: -; D: -; V: TRBV7-9; DNA: TGTGCCAGCAGCTTGTCGGGGGGCAGGTCCACTGAAGCTTTCTTT; CDR3: CASSLSGGRSTEAFF
J: TRBJ2-5; size: -; D: TRBD1; V: TRBV5-1; DNA: TGCGCCAGCAGCCAGGGTGACAGGGGACAAGAGACCCAGTACTTC; CDR3: CASSQGDRGQETQYF
J: TRBJ2-1; size: few; D: -; V: TRBV11-2; DNA: TGTGCCAGCAGCTTAGGTTTAGGTCTGAGTGGAGATGAGCAGTTCTTC; CDR3: CASSLGLGLSGDEQFF
J: TRBJ1-2; size: -; D: -; V: TRBV6-2/TRBV6-3; DNA: TGTGCCAGCAGTTATAGCGTCAGCGGCTATGGCTACACCTTC; CDR3: CASSYSVSGYGYTF
J: TRBJ1-5; size: -; D: -; V: TRBV7-9; DNA: TGTGCCAGCAGCTTAGGATTAGGGGTCCAGCCCCAGCATTTT; CDR3: CASSLGLGVQPQHF
J: TRBJ1-1; size: -; D: TRBD1; V: TRBV9; DNA: TGTGCCAGCAGCGGGGACAGGGGCCGATTGAACACTGAAGCTTTCTTT; CDR3: CASSGDRGRLNTEAFF
J: TRBJ1-2; size: -; D: TRBD1; V: TRBV29-1; DNA: TGCAGCGTTGCCGGGACAGAGGGAGGCTACACCTTC; CDR3: CSVAGTEGGYTF
J: TRBJ1-6; size: -; D: -; V: TRBV14; DNA: TGTGCCAGCAGCCATGGCAGGGGACCTTCACCCCTCCACTTT; CDR3: CASSHGRGPSPLHF
J: TRBJ2-1; size: -; D: -; V: TRBV6-2/TRBV6-3; DNA: TGTGCCAGCAGTTACTCCGATGAGCAGTTCTTC; CDR3: CASSYSDEQFF
J: TRBJ1-1; size: -; D: -; V: TRBV4-1; DNA: TGCGCCAGCAGCCAAGCATTGACAGGTGGTACAGGGAACACTGAAGCTTTCTTT; CDR3: CASSQALTGGTGNTEAFF
J: TRBJ2-1; size: once; D: -; V: TRBV11-2; DNA: TGTGCCAGCAGCTTATCACACGTCAATGAGCAGTTCTTC; CDR3: CASSLSHVNEQFF
J: TRBJ1-1; size: -; D: -; V: TRBV7-8; DNA: TGTGCCAGCAGCTTACCAGGGTCGAACACTGAAGCTTTCTTT; CDR3: CASSLPGSNTEAFF
J: TRBJ2-2; size: -; D: -; V: TRBV27; DNA: TGTGCCAGCAGTTTTAACGGAGTTACCGGGGAGCTGTTTTTT; CDR3: CASSFNGVTGELFF
J: TRBJ1-1; size: -; D: -; V: TRBV7-9; DNA: TGTGCCAGCAGCTTGAGGGAGAACACTGAAGCTTTCTTT; CDR3: CASSLRENTEAFF
J: TRBJ1-1; size: few; D: -; V: TRBV6-5; DNA: TGTGCCAGCAGCCCAGGAAATCAGGGGATGGCTGAAGCTTTCTTT; CDR3: CASSPGNQGMAEAFF
J: TRBJ1-4; size: -; D: -; V: TRBV7-6; DNA: TGTGCCAGCAGGGGGAGAGGCAAGAACAGCGAAAAACTGTTTTTT; CDR3: CASRGRGKNSEKLFF
J: TRBJ1-6; size: few; D: TRBD1; V: TRBV11-3; DNA: TGTGCCAGCAGCTTACCGAACAGGGGGCAGGAGTCACCCCTCCACTTT; CDR3: CASSLPNRGQESPLHF